Detailed here is one T cell receptor (beta chain). Germline CDR1 is KGHDR and CDR2 is SFDVKD. Trimming shortened V by 1 base and J by 7 bases, and 6 bases separated the two germline ends. The length of the CDR3 is 12 residues. Clones were read by immunoSEQ multiplex PCR, and TCRdb kept only the in-frame ones, dropping some. Of 170,000 or so clones detected, 90% to 95% appear once; the ten largest clones hold about 1.4%. The data are from a study of control samples from healthy donors and cancer patients. The source is a woman aged 18-30 years in good health. The sequenced sample consisted of blood. V usage is TRBV24-1 and J usage is TRBJ1-2, with D unresolved. CDR3 amino acids: CATSDFVGGYTF. The CDR3 DNA follows: TGTGCCACCAGTGATTTCGTGGGTGGCTACACCTTC.